Listed below are T cell receptor beta chains from one sample, sequenced in a study of blood T cell repertoires in COVID-19. Sequencing was performed with immunoSEQ multiplex PCR; in TCRdb, only in-frame clones are kept and a portion is missing. The data hold about 170,000 clones, with 85% to 95% observed a single time. Sequencing was done on a sample of peripheral blood. Every receptor here comes from a woman aged 45-65 years with acute or convalescent COVID-19. Each CDR3 is given without its conserved first and last residue.

V	length	J	CDR3
TRBV18	13	TRBJ1-1	ASSELSQGAVEAF
TRBV29-1	13	TRBJ1-5	SVIEPGVSNQPQH
TRBV28	12	TRBJ1-1	ASRYPDTNTEAF
TRBV24-1	13	TRBJ1-6	ATSEGAVDNSPLH
TRBV30	13	TRBJ1-4	AWSVRLRRNEKLF
TRBV7-2	15	TRBJ2-1	ASSLVGVVTGSNEQF
TRBV7-3	13	TRBJ2-2	ASSRTGASTGELF
TRBV5-4	15	TRBJ2-5	ASSLGGSPVSQETQY
TRBV4-3	15	TRBJ2-1	ASSQGLAGGVGNEQF
TRBV7-2	12	TRBJ2-1	ASLLQAGEDEQF
TRBV6-5	12	TRBJ2-7	ASTPGQGAYEQY
TRBV3-1/TRBV3-2	13	TRBJ1-5	ASSQGAGGNQPQH
TRBV19	13	TRBJ2-7	ASSTLYRDSYEQY
TRBV4-2	14	TRBJ2-5	ASSQVAGGPGETQY
TRBV30	11	TRBJ1-5	AWSVNRNQPQH
TRBV1	16	TRBJ1-1	TSSQPYGTQDLNTEAF
TRBV24-1	12	TRBJ2-1	ATSDLWQGNEQF
TRBV18	14	TRBJ2-1	ASSPRGTGAYNEQF
TRBV9	11	TRBJ2-2	ASSVREGGELF
TRBV28	12	TRBJ1-4	ASSSTGGGEKLF
TRBV19	11	TRBJ2-3	ASRSGPTDTQY
TRBV2	11	TRBJ2-2	ASSGTATGELF
TRBV28	12	TRBJ1-2	ASSFGTGYNGYT
TRBV9	12	TRBJ2-1	ASGKTSGYNEQF
TRBV7-9	11	TRBJ2-5	ASSFEGRETQY
TRBV5-1	11	TRBJ1-2	ASSSDSLYGYT
TRBV3-1/TRBV3-2	15	TRBJ1-1	ASSQFSRTGMNTEAF
TRBV10-2	12	TRBJ2-2	ASSPGGPSGELF
TRBV7-9	14	TRBJ2-7	ASSPEGGQFSYEQY
TRBV10-3	12	TRBJ1-1	AISEEGATTEAF
TRBV6-5	12	TRBJ2-2	ASQLLSSTGELF
TRBV27	14	TRBJ2-3	ASSLLPGASTDTQY
TRBV2	14	TRBJ1-2	ASSEALQGEDYGYT
TRBV6-5	10	TRBJ2-7	ASRGQGFEQY
TRBV10-2	14	TRBJ2-7	ASIPSPAGDAYEQY
TRBV7-2	17	TRBJ2-1	ATQVGTSGHLSSYNEQF
TRBV24-1	14	TRBJ2-3	ATSDLQGAGTDTQY
TRBV6-5	11	TRBJ1-1	ASSQWAQTEAF
TRBV19	10	TRBJ1-2	ASSILGEGYT
TRBV28	12	TRBJ1-6	ASRLDRDNSPLH
TRBV27	13	TRBJ2-7	ASSLGTSGSYEQY
TRBV29-1	11	TRBJ1-6	SVEGTGNSPLH
TRBV7-9	13	TRBJ1-2	ASSPRTGINYGYT
TRBV19	15	TRBJ2-6	ASTPGGPLSGANVLT
TRBV5-4	10	TRBJ1-2	ASSLTGYGYT
TRBV3-1/TRBV3-2	10	TRBJ2-5	ASSPRGETQY
TRBV30	10	TRBJ1-5	AWSPPGQPQH
TRBV11-1	13	TRBJ2-3	ASSASDSGGDTQY
TRBV2	12	TRBJ2-2	ASSARGQTGELF
TRBV7-3	15	TRBJ2-1	ASSLMSSGLAGNEQF
TRBV30	13	TRBJ2-7	AWRPDRGRSYEQY
TRBV10-3	12	TRBJ2-7	ATNLAGGPYEQY